This T cell receptor (beta chain) derives from a study of T cells in Graves' hyperthyroidism and ophthalmopathy. TCR beta CDR3 region amplification was performed from RNA transcripts. An initial round of RT-PCR targeting the TCR CDR3 relied on the HTBI primer set. TCRdb ran MiXCR on the multiplex PCR reads and lists one entry per CDR3 protein. The table has around 500,000 distinct CDR3 sequences, approximately 15% seen once. This clonotype has a count of ten or more. This CDR3 is built from 14 residues. Between the trimmed V and J ends, which lost 2 bases and 11 bases, there was a span of 18 bases. From germline, CDR1 is SNHLY and CDR2 FYNNEI.

The sequence came from a woman under 30 with Graves' hyperthyroidism. The chain links TRBV2 to TRBJ1-2, with a tentative D call TRBD1 (5 bases). The sample was blood. The CDR3 here is CASSESYSPEGYTF. CDR3 bases: TGTGCCAGCAGTGAATCTTACAGCCCTGAGGGGTACACCTTC. Filled out from reference TRBV2 and TRBJ1-2, the complete variable domain reads EPEVTQTPSHQVTQMGQEVILRCVPISNHLYFYWYRQILGQKVEFLVSFYNNEISEKSEIFDDQFSVERPDGSNFTLKIRSTKLEDSAMYFCASSESYSPEGYTFGSGTRLTVV.